Presented here are 8 T cell receptor beta chains from one specimen sequenced in a study of blood T cell repertoires in COVID-19. The assay was immunoSEQ multiplex PCR, and TCRdb's table has in-frame clones only and misses some. The repertoire holds approximately 260,000 clones, with 80% to 90% as singletons. Sequencing was carried out using peripheral blood. The receptors derive from a woman in her 40s with acute or convalescent COVID-19.

The chain joins TRBV5-1 to TRBJ2-2; possibly TRBD2 for D (5 bases). There are 15 residues in the CDR3. V was pared by 5 bases and J by 0 bases, with 11 bases between. Per germline, CDR1 SGHRS and CDR2 YFSETQ. The CDR3 DNA reads as TGCGCCAGCAGGAGGCGGGCACCGAACACCGGGGAGCTGTTTTTT. Translated, it gives CASRRRAPNTGELFF.

V usage is TRBV27 and J usage is TRBJ1-2; no clear D gene. V dropped 0 bases and J dropped 3 bases, with 11 bases sitting between them. CDR1 and CDR2 (germline): MNHEY, SMNVEV (reference sequence). CDR3 size: 15 residues. The CDR3 here is CASSLSLARDYGYTF. In DNA, the CDR3 is TGTGCCAGCAGTTTATCGCTGGCGAGGGACTATGGCTACACCTTC.

V and J are TRBV2 and TRBJ2-4; TRBD1 matches at 7 bases. V lost 3 bases, J lost 1 base, and 0 bases stayed unmatched. This CDR3 has 14 amino acids. CDR1 and CDR2 (germline): SNHLY, FYNNEI. CDR3 coding DNA: TGTGCCAGCAGTGAGGACAGGGCCAAAAACATTCAGTACTTC. Translating it yields CASSEDRAKNIQYF.

V gene TRBV12-5 combines with J gene TRBJ2-1; D remains ambiguous. Looked up from germline, CDR1 is LGHNT and CDR2 is FRNRAP. The V gene lost 4 bases and the J gene lost 5 bases, with 12 bases spanning the gap. The CDR3 covers 14 residues. Here the CDR3 DNA reads TGTGCTAGTGGTTCGTTCACCCGGGACAATGAGCAGTTCTTC. Protein product: CASGSFTRDNEQFF.

V is TRBV15 and J is TRBJ1-1, with 7 bases aligning to TRBD1. CDR1 and CDR2 (germline): LNHNV, YYDKDF (reference sequence). CDR3 length equals 14 residues. Trimming removed 5 bases from V and 7 bases from J; junction bases left unmatched: 10. The CDR3 DNA is TGTGCCACCAGCCCTAGACAGGGAGGTTTTGAAGCTTTCTTT. This encodes CATSPRQGGFEAFF.

The V and J genes are TRBV5-4 and TRBJ1-4; D unclear. The CDR3 is made up of 17 amino acids. Trimming took 4 bases from V and 7 from J, leaving 23 bases between them. From germline, CDR1 is SGHNT and CDR2 YYREEE (reference sequence). The CDR3 here is CASSPGPGSEEGEKLFF. For the CDR3, the DNA is TGTGCCAGCAGCCCCGGACCCGGGAGTGAGGAGGGTGAAAAACTGTTTTTT.

The chain recombines TRBV18 with TRBJ1-2; D gene ambiguous. Germline V CDR1 and CDR2: KGHSH, LQKENI. The CDR3 totals 15 residues. V dropped 6 bases and J dropped 5 bases, with 19 bases sitting between them. CDR3 nucleotides: TGTGCCAGCTCCCCATCCGAGGCATCGCCATATGGCTACACCTTC. Amino acids: CASSPSEASPYGYTF.

This sequence joins TRBV6-5 and TRBJ1-1, with 9 bases aligning to TRBD1. With V trimmed by 4 bases and J by 8 bases, 5 bases remained unmatched. Germline assignment: CDR1 MNHEY and CDR2 SVGAGI. The CDR3 extends over 13 amino acids. The CDR3 DNA follows: TGTGCCAGCAGTTCACCCGGGACAGGGGAAGCTTTCTTT. Protein sequence: CASSSPGTGEAFF.